This T cell receptor (beta chain) was identified during a study of blood T cells in healthy people across ages. A second PCR, run for roughly 7 to 12 cycles, used a sample-barcoded 5' primer plus a J-beta primer mix. TCRdb fed the 5' RACE reads into MiXCR, producing one record per CDR3 protein. The sample records some 710,000 distinct CDR3 sequences, around half being singletons. V lost 3 bases and J lost 9; bases outside the gene matches: 10. The CDR3 loop spans 15 amino acids. In germline, CDR1 is MGHRA, CDR2 YSYEKL. This sequence joins TRBV4-1 and TRBJ2-1; 8 bases fit TRBD1. The sequenced sample was blood. This sequence originates from a man older than 75 in good health. As DNA, the CDR3 is TGCGCCAGCAGCCAGAGACAGGGGTTCGCGGTTGAGCAGTTCTTC. This translates into CASSQRQGFAVEQFF.